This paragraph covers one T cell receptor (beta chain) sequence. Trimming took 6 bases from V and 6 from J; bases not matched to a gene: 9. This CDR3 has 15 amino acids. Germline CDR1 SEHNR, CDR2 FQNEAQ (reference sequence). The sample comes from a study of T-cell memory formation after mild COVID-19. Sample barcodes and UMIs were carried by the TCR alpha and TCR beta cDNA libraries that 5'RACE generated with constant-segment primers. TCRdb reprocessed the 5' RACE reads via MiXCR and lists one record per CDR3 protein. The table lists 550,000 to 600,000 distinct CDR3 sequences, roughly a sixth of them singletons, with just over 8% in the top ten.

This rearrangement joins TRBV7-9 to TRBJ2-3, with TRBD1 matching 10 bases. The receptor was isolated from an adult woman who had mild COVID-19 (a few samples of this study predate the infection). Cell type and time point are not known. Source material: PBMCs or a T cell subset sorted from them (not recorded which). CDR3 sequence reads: CASRSGTGEIDTQYF. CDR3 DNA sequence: TGTGCCAGCAGATCCGGGACAGGGGAGATTGATACGCAGTATTTT.